This TCR beta chain was recorded in a study of memory CD4+ T cells and cytomegalovirus serostatus. The sort gate was single viable CD3+CD4+CD8-CD45RO+ cells for memory CD4+ T cells. The CDR3 is made up of 11 amino acids. The germline V gene encodes CDR1 MDHEN and CDR2 SYDVKM. Trimming stripped 8 bases from V and 3 bases from J, with 8 bases between. Some clones are missing from TCRdb's copy, which holds only in-frame ones; the method was immunoSEQ multiplex PCR. The sample has 50,000 or so clones; around 83% are singletons. The receptor was isolated from an adult in good health and CMV-seropositive. Sequencing was done on a sample of memory CD4+ T cells from blood. The gene calls are TRBV28 and TRBJ2-7, with unresolved D. The CDR3 here is CASSGLYEQYF. DNA of the CDR3: TGTGCCAGCTCCGGGCTCTACGAGCAGTACTTC.